The 18 T cell receptor beta chains presented below share a single source sample, sequenced in a study of T cells in narcolepsy. Repertoires were generated with immunoSEQ multiplex PCR, while TCRdb's copy carries only in-frame clones and drops some. In the table there are roughly 35,000 clones, 80% of which are singletons. Sequencing was carried out using memory (CD45RA-) CD4+ T cells from blood. These receptors were taken from a human donor in good health.

The genes are TRBV4-3 and TRBJ2-1, with 8 nucleotides matching TRBD1. Germline V gene lookup returns CDR1 LGHNA and CDR2 YSLEER. The junction had 7 bases not matched to a gene; V was cut back by 4 bases and J by 5 bases. This CDR3 has 15 residues. CDR3 protein: CASSLGQGRDNEQFF. Here the CDR3 DNA reads TGCGCCAGCAGCCTCGGACAGGGCCGGGACAATGAGCAGTTCTTC.

The chain has TRBV19 and TRBJ1-2; D uncertain. Trimming stripped 5 bases from V and 8 bases from J, with 12 bases between. Germline V gene data show CDR1 as LNHDA and CDR2 as SQIVND (reference sequence). This CDR3 region has 12 residues. The CDR3 DNA sequence: TGTGCCAGTAGTGTGGGATCGGGGGGCTACACCTTC. It yields the protein CASSVGSGGYTF.

The CDR3 DNA sequence: TGTGCCAGCAGCTTGGGACACGGGGAAAGCTCCTACGAGCAGTACTTC. Its protein is CASSLGHGESSYEQYF. The chain uses TRBV5-4 and TRBJ2-7; tentatively, D is TRBD2 (5 bases). Trimming shortened V by 0 bases and J by 0 bases, and 13 bases separated the two germline ends. Germline V gene lookup returns CDR1 SGHNT and CDR2 YYREEE (reference sequence). The length of the CDR3 is 16 residues.

This rearrangement joins TRBV19 to TRBJ1-1; 8 bases fit TRBD1. There are 15 residues in the CDR3. Germline V gives CDR1 LNHDA, CDR2 SQIVND (reference sequence). V shed 3 bases, J shed 4 bases, and the junction held 7 bases outside the gene matches. This CDR3 is CASSIPQGAGTEAFF. In DNA form, the CDR3 reads TGTGCCAGTAGTATCCCCCAGGGGGCTGGCACTGAAGCTTTCTTT.

The V and J genes are TRBV18 and TRBJ2-7; D is uncertain. CDR1 and CDR2 (germline): KGHSH, LQKENI. V was cut by 3 bases and J by 6 bases, with 9 bases left in between. The CDR3 sequence is 12 residues long. CDR3 nucleotides: TGTGCCAGCTCACCGGTGCAGACCGAGCAGTACTTC. This sequence encodes CASSPVQTEQYF.

The chain links TRBV18 to TRBJ1-3; D is possibly TRBD1 (5 bases). This CDR3 has 17 residues. With 3 bases removed from V and 0 bases from J, the gap between germline ends came to 15 bases. The germline gives CDR1 KGHSH, CDR2 LQKENI. CDR3 region: CASSPLGVQDSGNTIYF. CDR3 bases: TGTGCCAGCTCACCGTTGGGTGTACAGGACTCTGGAAACACCATATATTTT.

This clone was picked up a small number of times. The chain couples TRBV4-1 to TRBJ2-7; 11 bases fit TRBD1. CDR3 length equals 16 residues. Germline V lookup: CDR1 MGHRA, CDR2 YSYEKL. V lost 2 bases, J lost 3 bases, and 6 bases stayed unmatched. As DNA, the CDR3 is TGCGCCAGCAGCCAATCGGAAGGGACAGGGGGCTACGAGCAGTACTTC. This translates into CASSQSEGTGGYEQYF.

The chain joins TRBV18 to TRBJ2-1; 9 nucleotides line up with TRBD2. V shed 3 bases and J 6 bases; nucleotides not matched to a gene: 9. CDR1 is KGHSH, CDR2 LQKENI, per germline. This CDR3 has 16 residues. The CDR3 DNA reads TGTGCCAGCTCACCGAGGGCTAGCGGGGTTCTCAATGAGCAGTTCTTC. It is translated as CASSPRASGVLNEQFF.

The chain recombines TRBV25-1 with TRBJ2-7, with D hard to call. CDR1 is MGHDK and CDR2 is SYGVNS in the germline V gene. The ends were cut back, 2 bases at V and 0 bases at J, with 8 bases in the middle. The CDR3 extends over 14 amino acids. This CDR3 is CASSEATFSYEQYF. CDR3 bases: TGTGCCAGCAGTGAAGCGACTTTCTCCTACGAGCAGTACTTC.

CDR3 amino acids: CASSELAGGPFATGELFF. As DNA, the CDR3 is TGTGCCAGCAGCGAACTAGCGGGAGGGCCGTTTGCCACCGGGGAGCTGTTTTTT. The V call is TRBV9, the J call TRBJ2-2, with TRBD2 matching over 13 bases. The V and J ends lost 3 bases and 4 bases, in that order; junction bases with no gene match: 9. The length of the CDR3 is 18 residues. Germline loops: CDR1 SGDLS, CDR2 YYNGEE.

This clone was detected a few times. In DNA form, the CDR3 reads TGTGCCAGCGCCCGTCTAGCGGGAGGGACAGATACGCAGTATTTT. The encoded protein is CASARLAGGTDTQYF. The chain employs TRBV7-2 and TRBJ2-3; 12 bases fit TRBD2. CDR1 is SGHTA, CDR2 FQGNSA, per germline. CDR3 size: 15 residues. J lost 3 bases, V lost 8 bases, and 6 bases had no gene match.

The chain has TRBV27 and TRBJ2-7; D gene uncertain. The germline V gene has CDR1 MNHEY and CDR2 SMNVEV (reference sequence). The CDR3 covers 13 residues. Trimming removed 5 bases at V and 2 bases at J, with 10 bases between. The CDR3 protein is CASSLQVTYEQYF. Here the CDR3 DNA reads TGTGCCAGCAGTCTGCAGGTAACCTACGAGCAGTACTTC.

Only a few counts were recorded for this clone. The chain recombines TRBV7-9 with TRBJ2-3; TRBD1 agrees at 8 bases. With 5 bases clipped from V and 2 bases from J, the junction kept 3 bases outside the gene matches. The CDR3 is 14 amino acids. Germline V gives CDR1 SEHNR, CDR2 FQNEAQ (reference sequence). CDR3 loop: CASSQGANTDTQYF. The CDR3 region has the DNA TGTGCCAGCAGCCAGGGGGCAAACACAGATACGCAGTATTTT.

V gene TRBV5-1 combines with J gene TRBJ1-1; D is ambiguous. V was trimmed by 0 bases and J by 5 bases, leaving 14 bases between them. This CDR3 is built from 15 residues. Germline CDR1 and CDR2: SGHRS and YFSETQ. CDR3 loop: CASSLESATGTEAFF. The CDR3 DNA reads as TGCGCCAGCAGCTTGGAATCAGCGACGGGTACTGAAGCTTTCTTT.

The gene calls are TRBV27 and TRBJ2-3; either TRBD1 or TRBD2 may fit D (6 bases each). CDR3 length equals 15 residues. Germline V CDR1 and CDR2: MNHEY, SMNVEV (reference sequence). V lost 2 bases, J lost 0 bases, and 9 bases lay in between. Written as DNA, the CDR3 is TGTGCCAGCAGTTTAAGGGGGACTAGCACAGATACGCAGTATTTT. Amino acids: CASSLRGTSTDTQYF.

V usage is TRBV5-5 and J usage is TRBJ1-3; D gene ambiguous. This CDR3 has 15 residues. Germline CDR1 and CDR2: SGHKS and YYEKEE (reference sequence). Trimming removed 2 bases at V and 0 bases at J, with 9 bases between. The CDR3 coding sequence is TGTGCCAGCAGCTTCGACACCAGCTCTGGAAACACCATATATTTT. Protein: CASSFDTSSGNTIYF.

The chain combines TRBV6-1 with TRBJ1-1; unclear D gene. The germline CDR1 and CDR2 sequences are MNHNS and SASEGT. The CDR3 runs to 13 residues. The V gene lost 4 bases and the J gene lost 1 base, with 7 bases spanning the gap. CDR3 sequence: CASSGRGNTEAFF. Here the CDR3 DNA reads TGTGCCAGCAGTGGTCGGGGGAACACTGAAGCTTTCTTT.

The chain is built from TRBV6-6 and TRBJ1-2; D is perhaps TRBD1 (6 bases). The V and J ends lost 6 bases and 4 bases respectively, with 9 bases between them. Germline V gives CDR1 MNHNY, CDR2 SVGAGI (reference sequence). This CDR3 is built from 12 residues. The CDR3 loop is CASRQGGYGYTF. CDR3 coding DNA: TGTGCCAGCAGACAGGGAGGCTATGGCTACACCTTC.